This TCR beta chain was found in a study of neurological immune-mediated disorders. Study outcomes and limitations: The expanded clones of different subjects shared no CDR3 amino acid sequences (suggesting private repertoires in all groups). The greatest TCR clonal expansion appeared in HTLV-1-associated myelopathy and the smallest, falling below healthy controls, in multiple sclerosis.

The cDNA came from 5'RACE, which used 10-nucleotide random UMIs. Using its own MiXCR run on the 5' RACE reads, TCRdb lists one record per CDR3 protein. This sample has approximately 28,000 distinct CDR3 sequences, with around 17% found just once. Time point noted: technical triplicate 3. This clonotype came up many times. As yet, its antigen is unknown. Trimming cost V 5 bases and J 4 bases; bases outside gene matches: 13. Germline V lookup: CDR1 MDHEN, CDR2 SYDVKM. The CDR3 has 17 amino acids. This rearrangement joins TRBV28 to TRBJ2-1, with 8 bases lining up with TRBD2. The material sequenced was CD4+ T cells from blood. The receptor was derived from a female donor with HTLV-1-associated myelopathy (HAM/TSP). CDR3 in amino acids: CASSHYASGYQYNEQFF. CDR3 nucleotide sequence: TGTGCCAGCAGTCATTACGCTAGCGGGTATCAATACAATGAGCAGTTCTTC. The variable domain in full, with the rest retrieved from reference TRBV28 and TRBJ2-1, is DVKVTQSSRYLVKRTGEKVFLECVQDMDHENMFWYRQDPGLGLRLIYFSYDVKMKEKGDIPEGYSVSREKKERFSLILESASTNQTSMYLCASSHYASGYQYNEQFFGPGTRLTVL.